This T cell receptor beta chain originates from a study of T cell responses to AZD1222 COVID-19 vaccine. Study-wide results and caveats: Epitopes outside B.1.351 and B.1.1.7 mutated regions reportedly drew nearly half of spike TCRs. The donor group comprised mostly white British people and more females; the analysis possibly underestimated clonal diversity.

As regards this clone: Its antigen is not known.

Profiled with immunoSEQ multiplex PCR; TCRdb holds only in-frame clones, not every one. Of around 180,000 clones listed, over 70% are singletons. The CDR3 covers 14 residues. CDR1 MGHRA and CDR2 YSYEKL come from the germline V gene. Between the trimmed V and J ends, which lost 4 bases and 6 bases, there was a span of 13 bases. This sequence originates from an adult in good health. The V call is TRBV4-1, the J call TRBJ1-5; D is ambiguous. The material was peripheral blood, obtained on day 0 of MenACWY control vaccination. CDR3 protein: CASSPTPAGQPQHF. In nucleotides, the CDR3 is TGCGCCAGCAGCCCGACCCCGGCGGGTCAGCCCCAGCATTTT.